This T cell receptor beta chain was documented in a study of cytomegalovirus exposure and HLA in healthy donors. Germline loops: CDR1 MDHEN, CDR2 SYDVKM. The CDR3 totals 15 residues. V was pared by 6 bases and J by 2 bases, with 14 bases between. The study ran its PCR with 60 Vbeta and 13 Jbeta primers. Some clones are missing from TCRdb's copy, which holds only in-frame ones; the method was immunoSEQ multiplex PCR. The table shows under 150,000 clones, with around 70% occurring only once. The specimen was PBMCs. This TCR derives from a man aged 40-55 years in good health and CMV-seronegative. The rearrangement uses TRBV28 and TRBJ1-5, with a weak D call TRBD1 (5 bases). CDR3 region: CASSSRRGGNQPQHF. CDR3 DNA: TGTGCCAGCAGCTCCCGGCGGGGCGGCAATCAGCCCCAGCATTTT.